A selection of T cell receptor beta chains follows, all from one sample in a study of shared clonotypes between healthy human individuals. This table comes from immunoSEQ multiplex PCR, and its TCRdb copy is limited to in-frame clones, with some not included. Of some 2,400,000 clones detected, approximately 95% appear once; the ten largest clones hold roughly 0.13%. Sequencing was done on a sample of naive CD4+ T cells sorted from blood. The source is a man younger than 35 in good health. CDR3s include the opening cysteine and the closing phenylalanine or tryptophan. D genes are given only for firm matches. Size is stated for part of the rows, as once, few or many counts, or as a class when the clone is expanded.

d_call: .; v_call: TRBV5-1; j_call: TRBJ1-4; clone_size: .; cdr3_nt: TGCGCCAGCAGTTTGACCCCCGGGCCAACAGGGCAAAAACTGTTTTTT; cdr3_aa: CASSLTPGPTGQKLFF
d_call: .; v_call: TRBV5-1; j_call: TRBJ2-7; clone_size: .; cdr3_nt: TGCGCCAGCAGCTCGGACAGTAGCTCCTACGAGCAGTACTTC; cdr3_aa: CASSSDSSSYEQYF
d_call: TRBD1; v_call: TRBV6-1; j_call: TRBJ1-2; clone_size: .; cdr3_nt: TGTGCCAGCAGTGCACCGGGACAGAAAAGCTATGGCTACACCTTC; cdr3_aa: CASSAPGQKSYGYTF
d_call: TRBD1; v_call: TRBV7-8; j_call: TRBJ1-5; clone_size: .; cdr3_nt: TGTGCCAGCAGCCCAGGGACAGTTAGCAATCAGCCCCAGCATTTT; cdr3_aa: CASSPGTVSNQPQHF
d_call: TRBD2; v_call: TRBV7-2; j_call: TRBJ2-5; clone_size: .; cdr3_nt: TGTGCCAGCAGCTTAGAAGGCGGGAGCGCCGAGACCCAGTACTTC; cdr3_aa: CASSLEGGSAETQYF
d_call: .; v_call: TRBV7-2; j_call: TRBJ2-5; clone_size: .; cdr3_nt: TGTGCCAGCACCCTTCGGGGGAGCGGAGAGACCCAGTACTTC; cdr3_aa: CASTLRGSGETQYF
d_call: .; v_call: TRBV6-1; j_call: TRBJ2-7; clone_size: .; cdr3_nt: TGTGCCAGCAGTGACGGGACCGCATTCTACGAGCAGTACTTC; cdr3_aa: CASSDGTAFYEQYF
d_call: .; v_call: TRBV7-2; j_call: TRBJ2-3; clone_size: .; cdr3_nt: TGTGCCAGCAGCTTAGTGTTGGGGGATACGCAGTATTTT; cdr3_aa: CASSLVLGDTQYF
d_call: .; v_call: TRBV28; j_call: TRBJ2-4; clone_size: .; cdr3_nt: TGTGCCAGCAGTTTATTACGATCGGGAAGAAGGAAAAACATTCAGTACTTC; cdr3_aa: CASSLLRSGRRKNIQYF
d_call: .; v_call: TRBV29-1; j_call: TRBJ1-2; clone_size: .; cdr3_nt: TGCAGCGTTATGCAATCTGGACGCGGCTACACCTTC; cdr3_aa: CSVMQSGRGYTF
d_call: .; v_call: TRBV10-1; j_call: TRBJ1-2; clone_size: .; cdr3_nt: TGCGCCAGCCCGGAGAGACAGCCCCCGAACTATGGCTACACCTTC; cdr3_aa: CASPERQPPNYGYTF
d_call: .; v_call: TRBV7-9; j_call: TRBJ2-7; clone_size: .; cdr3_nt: TGTGCCAGCAGCCCAGAGGGTAGCTCCTACGAGCAGTACTTC; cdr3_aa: CASSPEGSSYEQYF
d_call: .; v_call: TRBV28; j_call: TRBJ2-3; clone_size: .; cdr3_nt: TGTGCCAGCAGTTCTCCAGGCCTAGTGCCTAGCACAGATACGCAGTATTTT; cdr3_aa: CASSSPGLVPSTDTQYF
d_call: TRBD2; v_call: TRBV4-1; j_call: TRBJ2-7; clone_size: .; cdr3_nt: TGCGCCAGCAGCCAAGATATCCCCATAGCGGGGGGACTCTACGAGCAGTACTTC; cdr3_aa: CASSQDIPIAGGLYEQYF
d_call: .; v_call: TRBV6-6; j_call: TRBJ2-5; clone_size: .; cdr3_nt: TGTGCCAGCACTAACAGGAACCCGTCCCAAGAGACCCAGTACTTC; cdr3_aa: CASTNRNPSQETQYF
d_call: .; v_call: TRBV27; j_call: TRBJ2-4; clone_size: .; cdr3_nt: TGTGCCAGCGGACTAGCCAAAAACATTCAGTACTTC; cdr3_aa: CASGLAKNIQYF
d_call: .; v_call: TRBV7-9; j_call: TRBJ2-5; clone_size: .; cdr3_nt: TGTGCCAGCAGCTTATCTGTACCGATATTGGGCGGGACCCAGTACTTC; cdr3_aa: CASSLSVPILGGTQYF
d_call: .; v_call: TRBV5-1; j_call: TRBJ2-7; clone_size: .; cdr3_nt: TGCGCCAGCAGCGTAACCGGGACCGCAAGCTCCTACGAGCAGTACTTC; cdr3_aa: CASSVTGTASSYEQYF
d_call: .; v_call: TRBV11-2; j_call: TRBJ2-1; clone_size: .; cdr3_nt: TGTGCCAGCAGCTTAGGCGGGTGGGGCTCCTACAATGAGCAGTTCTTC; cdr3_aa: CASSLGGWGSYNEQFF
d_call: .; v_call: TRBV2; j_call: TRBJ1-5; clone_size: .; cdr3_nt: TGTGCCAGCAGTGGGACCTACATTGGCAATCAGCCCCAGCATTTT; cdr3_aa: CASSGTYIGNQPQHF
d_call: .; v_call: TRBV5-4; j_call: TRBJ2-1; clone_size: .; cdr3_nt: TGTGCCAGCAGCTTGGCCATGATAGCCTACAATGAGCAGTTCTTC; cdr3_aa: CASSLAMIAYNEQFF
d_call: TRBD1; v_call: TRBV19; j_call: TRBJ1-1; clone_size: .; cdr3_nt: TGTGCCAGTAGTATCCCAGGGGGCGTCACTGAAGCTTTCTTT; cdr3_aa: CASSIPGGVTEAFF
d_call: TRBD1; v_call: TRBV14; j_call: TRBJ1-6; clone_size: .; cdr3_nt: TGTGCCAGCAGTAATCGGACAGGGGGTTCACCCCTCCACTTT; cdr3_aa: CASSNRTGGSPLHF
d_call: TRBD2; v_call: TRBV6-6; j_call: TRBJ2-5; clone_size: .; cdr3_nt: TGTGCCAGCAGTCAATCGGGGGGCCAAGAGACCCAGTACTTC; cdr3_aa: CASSQSGGQETQYF
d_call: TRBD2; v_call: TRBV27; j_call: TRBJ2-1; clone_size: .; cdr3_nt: TGTGCCAGCAGTTTACGGGCTAGCGGGAGTCCCTATTCAAATGAGCAGTTCTTC; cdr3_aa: CASSLRASGSPYSNEQFF
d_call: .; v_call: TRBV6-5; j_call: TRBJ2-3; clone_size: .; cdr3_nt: TGTGCCAGCAGTTACTCCCGACCTAGCACAGATACGCAGTATTTT; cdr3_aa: CASSYSRPSTDTQYF
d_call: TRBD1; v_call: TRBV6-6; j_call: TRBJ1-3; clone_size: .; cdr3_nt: TGTGCCAGCAGTTACACTACAGGGGGCCAAAACACCATATATTTT; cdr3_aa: CASSYTTGGQNTIYF
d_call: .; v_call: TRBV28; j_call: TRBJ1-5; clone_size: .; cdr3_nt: TGTGCCAGCAGTTTGCGTCAGGTTTTATGGAGCAATCAGCCCCAGCATTTT; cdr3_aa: CASSLRQVLWSNQPQHF
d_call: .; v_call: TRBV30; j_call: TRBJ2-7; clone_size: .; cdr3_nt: TGTGCCTGGAGCGCCGTTCTGGGGGAGCAGTACTTC; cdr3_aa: CAWSAVLGEQYF
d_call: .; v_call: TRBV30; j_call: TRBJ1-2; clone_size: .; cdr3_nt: TGTGCCTGGGACAGAGACCTGAATCTAGGGTACACCTTC; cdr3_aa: CAWDRDLNLGYTF
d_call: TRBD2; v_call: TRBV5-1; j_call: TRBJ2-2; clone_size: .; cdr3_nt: TGCGCCAGCAGCCTGGGACTAGCGGGAGGGGCTCGCCGGGAGCTGTTTTTT; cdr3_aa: CASSLGLAGGARRELFF
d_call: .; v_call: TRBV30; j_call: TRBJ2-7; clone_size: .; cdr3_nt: TGTGCCTGGAGTAACTCGGCAGAGCAGTACTTC; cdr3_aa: CAWSNSAEQYF
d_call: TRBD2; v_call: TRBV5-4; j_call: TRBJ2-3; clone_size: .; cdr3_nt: TGTGCCAGCAGCCCTCACCGGGGACTAGCGGGGGCGCAGAGGGTAGATACGCAGTATTTT; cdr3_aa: CASSPHRGLAGAQRVDTQYF
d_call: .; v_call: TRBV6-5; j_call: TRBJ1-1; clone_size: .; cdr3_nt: TGTGCCAGCAGCCACCGGGAGGATAACACTGAAGCTTTCTTT; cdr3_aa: CASSHREDNTEAFF
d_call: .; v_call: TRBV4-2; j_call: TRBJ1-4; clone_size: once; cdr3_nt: TGTGCCAGCAGCCCTTGGACAGAGAGGCTTGAAAAACTGTTTTTT; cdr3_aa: CASSPWTERLEKLFF
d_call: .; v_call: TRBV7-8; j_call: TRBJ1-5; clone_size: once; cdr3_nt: TGTGCCAGCAGCCCGCTGGGGGGGCCAAATCAGCCCCAGCATTTT; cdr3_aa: CASSPLGGPNQPQHF
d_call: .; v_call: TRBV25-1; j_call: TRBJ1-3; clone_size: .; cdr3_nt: TGTGCCAGCAGTGAATTTCCTGGCGGAAACACCATATATTTT; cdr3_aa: CASSEFPGGNTIYF
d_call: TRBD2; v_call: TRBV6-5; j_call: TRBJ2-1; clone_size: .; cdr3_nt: TGTGCCAGCAGTACTGGACTAGTTAGGTCTCTTCGGTTCTTC; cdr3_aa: CASSTGLVRSLRFF
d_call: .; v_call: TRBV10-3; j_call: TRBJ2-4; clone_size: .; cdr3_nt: TGTGCCATCAGGGAACTGGACAGCTTCCTAGCCAAAAACATTCAGTACTTC; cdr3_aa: CAIRELDSFLAKNIQYF
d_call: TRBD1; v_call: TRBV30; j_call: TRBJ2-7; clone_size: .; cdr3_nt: TGTGCCTGGAGATGGGACAGGGGCTACGAGCAGTACTTC; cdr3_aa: CAWRWDRGYEQYF
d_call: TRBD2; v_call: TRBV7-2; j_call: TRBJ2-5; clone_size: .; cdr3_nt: TGTGCCAGCAGCTTAGTCTCCTTAGTAGCGGGGTTCCAAGAGACCCAGTACTTC; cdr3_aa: CASSLVSLVAGFQETQYF
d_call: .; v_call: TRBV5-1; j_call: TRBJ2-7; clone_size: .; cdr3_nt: TGCGCCAGCAGCTTGGCCGGCGAGCAGTACTTC; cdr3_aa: CASSLAGEQYF
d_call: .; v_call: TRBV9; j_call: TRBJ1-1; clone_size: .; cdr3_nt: TGTGCCAGCAGCGTAGGGCAGGGAAGAGGGGTAGCTTTCTTT; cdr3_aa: CASSVGQGRGVAFF
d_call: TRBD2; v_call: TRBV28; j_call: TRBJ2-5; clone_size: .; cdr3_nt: TGTGCCAGCAGTTCGGCTAGCGGGTTCCTCCAAGAGACCCAGTACTTC; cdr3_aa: CASSSASGFLQETQYF
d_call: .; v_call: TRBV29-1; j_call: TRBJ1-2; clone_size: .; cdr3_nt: TGCAGCGCCCAAGATGGGGGGGCGAAGAACTATGGCTACACCTTC; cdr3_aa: CSAQDGGAKNYGYTF
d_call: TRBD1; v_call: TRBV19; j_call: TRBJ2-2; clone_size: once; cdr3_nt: TGTGCCAGTAGTATAGTGGTCACAGGGGCCGGGGAGCTGTTTTTT; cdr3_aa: CASSIVVTGAGELFF
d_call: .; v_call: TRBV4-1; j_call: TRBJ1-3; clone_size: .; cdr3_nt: TGCGCCAGCAGCCAGGGGTGGGTTCTTTACTCTGGAAACACCATATATTTT; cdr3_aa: CASSQGWVLYSGNTIYF
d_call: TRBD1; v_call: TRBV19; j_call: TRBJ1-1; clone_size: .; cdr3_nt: TGTGCCAGTAGACTAGGGGGCTCGGACACTGAAGCTTTCTTT; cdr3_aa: CASRLGGSDTEAFF